The 15 T cell receptor beta chains in this list originate from one sample, sequenced in a study of post-analysis software for immune sequencing data. Regarding the study as a whole: Patients carried five TRBV segments more frequently than controls did, and TRBV5-6, TRBV5-1 and TRBV20-1 were among them.

Their antigen targets remain unknown. Sequencing libraries made from TCR beta cDNA carried unique molecular identifiers. TCRdb redid the calling of the PCR reads with MiXCR, one entry per CDR3 protein. The sample records a few hundred thousand distinct CDR3 sequences, just over 35% being singletons. The sequencing input was blood. The receptors shown here come from a girl aged 5-17 years with multiple sclerosis.

In this sample, this clonotype turned up many times. This chain links TRBV7-6 with TRBJ1-1; D not certain. The CDR3 has 16 residues. Germline V CDR1 and CDR2: SGHVS, FNYEAQ. Trimming took 1 base from V and 2 from J, leaving 14 bases between them. CDR3 in DNA: TGTGCCAGCAGCTTAGGGGATGCAGGCATAAACACTGAAGCTTTCTTT. Translation: CASSLGDAGINTEAFF.

V and J are TRBV20-1 and TRBJ2-3; unclear D gene. The CDR3 extends over 15 amino acids. Trimming left V 5 bases short and J 0 bases short, with 15 bases between. CDR1 and CDR2 from the germline V gene are DFQATT and SNEGSKA (reference sequence). CDR3 protein: CSALLSQPSTDTQYF. Written as DNA, the CDR3 is TGCAGTGCTCTGCTTAGCCAGCCTAGCACAGATACGCAGTATTTT.

This clonotype was counted ten times or more. V gene TRBV12-3 or TRBV12-4 combines with J gene TRBJ2-7; maybe TRBD1 (5 bases). The length of the CDR3 is 15 residues. Trimming took 1 base from V and 6 from J, leaving 16 bases between them. The DNA for the CDR3 is TGTGCCAGCAGTTTAGGTCGTACTGGGCAGGGCGAGCAGTACTTC. Its protein is CASSLGRTGQGEQYF.

V and J are TRBV20-1 and TRBJ2-2; TRBD1 might be the D (6 bases). The CDR3 extends over 15 amino acids. V gave up 3 bases and J gave up 0 bases, with 11 bases separating them. Germline CDR1 and CDR2: DFQATT and SNEGSKA (reference sequence). CDR3 sequence reads: CSARDRLANTGELFF. In DNA form, the CDR3 reads TGCAGTGCTAGGGACAGACTCGCGAACACCGGGGAGCTGTTTTTT.

At least ten counts were recorded for this clonotype. The chain is built from TRBV11-1 and TRBJ2-1; 10 bases map to TRBD2. The CDR3 totals 15 residues. With 5 bases clipped from V and 6 bases from J, the junction kept 7 bases outside the gene matches. Germline CDR1 SGHAT, CDR2 FQDESV (reference sequence). The CDR3 coding sequence is TGTGCCAGCAGCCCCCGATTAGCGGGAGGCAATGAGCAGTTCTTC. It is translated as CASSPRLAGGNEQFF.

CDR3 in amino acids: CARASGEFTDTQYF. CDR3 bases: TGTGCCAGGGCTAGCGGGGAATTCACAGATACGCAGTATTTT. The V and J genes are TRBV7-2 and TRBJ2-3; 9 nucleotides agree with TRBD2. Germline V gene sequence: CDR1 SGHTA, CDR2 FQGNSA. This CDR3 spans 14 amino acids. Trimming took 9 bases from V and 2 from J; bases not matched to a gene: 6.

The table lists this clonotype with a count of one. This chain uses TRBV20-1 with TRBJ2-1, with 8 bases aligning to TRBD2. Germline values: CDR1 DFQATT, CDR2 SNEGSKA (reference sequence). The trim removed 5 bases at V and 4 bases at J, leaving 10 bases unmatched. The CDR3 sequence is 15 residues long. This chain's CDR3 is CSAGRAGDIYNEQFF. CDR3 DNA sequence: TGCAGTGCTGGACGAGCGGGGGACATATACAATGAGCAGTTCTTC.

With respect to this clonotype: A much bigger clone sits one base away, suggesting this may be a read error. The rearrangement joins TRBV29-1 to TRBJ2-3; TRBD2 agrees at 14 bases. CDR1 and CDR2 from the germline V gene are SQVTM and ANQGSEA. The CDR3 has 16 residues. The CDR3 DNA follows: TGCAGCGTATCGCGACTAGCGGGGGGGCCCTCAGATACGCGGTATTTT. It yields the protein CSVSRLAGGPSDTRYF.

The chain is built from TRBV15 and TRBJ2-7; D not resolved. The germline gives CDR1 LNHNV, CDR2 YYDKDF (reference sequence). The CDR3 is 12 residues long. V lost 0 bases and J lost 1, with 1 base in between. This chain's CDR3 is CATSRDSYEQYF. The CDR3 DNA reads as TGTGCCACCAGCAGAGATTCCTACGAGCAGTACTTC.

In its sample, this clonotype was seen many times. This chain joins TRBV20-1 and TRBJ1-6; possible D gene TRBD1, 5 bases. Germline V gene lookup returns CDR1 DFQATT and CDR2 SNEGSKA (reference sequence). The ends were cut back, 3 bases at V and 10 bases at J, with 16 bases in the middle. The CDR3 runs to 14 residues. The CDR3 loop reads CSARVRGPQSPLHF. The CDR3 DNA reads as TGCAGTGCTAGGGTTCGGGGACCCCAATCACCCCTCCACTTT.

This clonotype came up many times. CDR3 protein: CASSLALGNNSPLHF. CDR3 DNA: TGTGCCAGCAGCTTGGCCTTGGGGAATAATTCACCCCTCCACTTT. This chain links TRBV5-6 with TRBJ1-6, with D unclear. Trimming took off 0 bases at V and 5 bases at J, with 9 bases between the two ends. CDR1 is SGHDT, CDR2 YYEEEE, per germline. This CDR3 has 15 residues.

Many counts were recorded for this clonotype. The chain joins TRBV20-1 to TRBJ2-1; 7 positions match TRBD2. CDR1 and CDR2 (germline): DFQATT, SNEGSKA (reference sequence). V trimming: 6 bases; J trimming: 5 bases; junction bases outside the gene matches: 13. CDR3 size: 15 residues. CDR3 residues: CSAPMGGSRHNEQFF. The CDR3 coding sequence is TGCAGTGCCCCGATGGGGGGGAGTCGCCACAATGAGCAGTTCTTC.

The V call is TRBV5-1, the J call TRBJ2-1; D ambiguous. Trimming left V 0 bases short and J 0 bases short, with 10 bases between. The CDR3 is made up of 16 amino acids. Germline values: CDR1 SGHRS, CDR2 YFSETQ. CDR3 coding DNA: TGCGCCAGCAGCTTGGCCCACGGAACCTCCTACAATGAGCAGTTCTTC. Its translation: CASSLAHGTSYNEQFF.

This clonotype has just a few counts. A much bigger clone sits one base away, suggesting this may be a read error. The rearrangement uses TRBV7-9 and TRBJ2-1; 9 bases match TRBD2. The better agreement between TRBJ2-7 and the DNA end casts doubt on the J call. CDR3 size: 15 residues. CDR1 is SEHNR and CDR2 is FQNEAQ in the germline V gene (reference sequence). The CDR3 nucleotides are TGTGCCAGCAGCTTTAGCGGGGGCTCCTACAATGAGCAGTACTTC. It codes for CASSFSGGSYNEQYF.

This clonotype was counted a single time. The junction and the germline gene differ at one end; a read error may be behind it. The V call is TRBV12-5, the J call TRBJ2-1, with TRBD2 identical over 9 bases. Germline CDR1 LGHNT, CDR2 FRNRAP. The CDR3 loop spans 15 amino acids. CDR3 nucleotides: TGTGCTAGTGGTTCGAGTGATAGCGGGGGCAATAAGCAGTTCTTC. It encodes CASGSSDSGGNKQFF.